This T cell receptor (beta chain) emerged from a study of T cell responses to AZD1222 COVID-19 vaccine. Points from the study as a whole: Repertoire collection took place solely once the T cell response had peaked. Targeting of unmutated variant regions was reportedly seen in nearly half of spike-specific TCRs. Donors, mostly white British, included more females; clonal diversity was possibly underestimated.

Germline CDR1 is SEHNR and CDR2 is FQNEAQ (reference sequence). V was pared by 8 bases and J by 3 bases, with 8 bases between. The CDR3 has 11 amino acids. This clone turned up a few times. Its specificity is unknown. Using immunoSEQ multiplex PCR, the repertoire was profiled, and TCRdb retains in-frame clones only, with some absent. The data contain 100,000 to 150,000 clones, approximately 92% of them singletons. The J gene is TRBJ2-7, the V gene TRBV7-9, with D possibly being TRBD2 (5 bases). The sequence was collected from an adult who received the AZD1222 COVID-19 vaccine. Sequenced material: peripheral blood, taken 28 days after the second AZD1222 dose. Here the CDR3 reads CASGSVYEQYF. DNA of the CDR3: TGTGCCAGCGGGAGCGTCTACGAGCAGTACTTC.